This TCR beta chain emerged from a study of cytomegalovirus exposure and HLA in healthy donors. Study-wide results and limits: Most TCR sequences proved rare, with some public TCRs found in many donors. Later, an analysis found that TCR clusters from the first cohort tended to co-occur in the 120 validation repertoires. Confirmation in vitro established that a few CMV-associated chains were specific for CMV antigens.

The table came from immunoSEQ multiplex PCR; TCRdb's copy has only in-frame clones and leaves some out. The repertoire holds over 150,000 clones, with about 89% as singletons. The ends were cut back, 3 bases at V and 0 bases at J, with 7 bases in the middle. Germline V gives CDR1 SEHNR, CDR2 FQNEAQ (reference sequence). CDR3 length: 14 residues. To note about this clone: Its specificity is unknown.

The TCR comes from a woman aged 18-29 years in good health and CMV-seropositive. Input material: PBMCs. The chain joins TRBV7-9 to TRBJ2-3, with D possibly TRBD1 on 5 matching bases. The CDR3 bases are TGTGCCAGCAGCTTCCGGACAAGCACAGATACGCAGTATTTT. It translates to CASSFRTSTDTQYF.